Listed here are 19 T cell receptor beta chains from one sample, sequenced in a study of T cells after yellow fever vaccination. Via MiXCR, TCRdb re-called the 5' RACE reads, giving one row per CDR3 protein. There are roughly 520,000 distinct CDR3 sequences in the sample; 21% occur only once, and about 15% lies in the top ten. The specimen was PBMCs, collected roughly 20 days after the first yellow fever vaccination. The receptors shown here come from a man between 18 and 29 years old who received the YFV17D yellow fever vaccine.

This clonotype was recorded a few times. The chain joins TRBV18 to TRBJ2-7; D possibly corresponds to TRBD1 (5 bases). V was trimmed by 5 bases and J by 4 bases, leaving 12 bases between them. Germline assignment: CDR1 KGHSH and CDR2 LQKENI. The CDR3 runs to 13 residues. The DNA of the CDR3 is TGTGCCAGCTCATCCCGACAGCAATACGAGCAGTACGTC. Amino acids: CASSSRQQYEQYV.

This rearrangement joins TRBV14 to TRBJ2-5; 9 positions match TRBD1. Looked up from germline, CDR1 is SGHDN and CDR2 is FVKESK. There are 15 residues in the CDR3. The V gene end was trimmed by 4 bases and the J gene end by 0 bases; junction bases not matched to a gene: 3. DNA for the CDR3: TGTGCCAGCAGCCCCTGGGACAGGGACCAAGAGACCCAGTACTTC. It encodes CASSPWDRDQETQYF.

A few counts support this clonotype. This chain links TRBV4-1 with TRBJ2-5, with 7 bases identical to TRBD2. The germline gives CDR1 MGHRA, CDR2 YSYEKL. V lost 3 bases and J lost 2; bases outside the gene matches: 6. CDR3 length equals 15 residues. CDR3: CASSQGGTFQETQYF. DNA of the CDR3: TGCGCCAGCAGCCAGGGGGGGACCTTTCAAGAGACCCAGTACTTC.

The CDR3 DNA reads as TGCGCCAGCAGGTACGGGGCTGACGGGGACACTGAAGCTTTCTTT. Translated: CASRYGADGDTEAFF. This chain links TRBV5-1 with TRBJ1-1; D perhaps matches TRBD1 (5 bases). Germline V CDR1 and CDR2: SGHRS, YFSETQ. V was pared by 5 bases and J by 3 bases, with 17 bases between. The CDR3 covers 15 residues.

The chain recombines TRBV7-9 with TRBJ2-3, with a possible D match to TRBD1 (6 bases). V lost 7 bases and J lost 5, with 10 bases in between. The CDR3 contains 12 residues. Germline CDR1 and CDR2: SEHNR and FQNEAQ (reference sequence). The CDR3 DNA sequence: TGTGCCAGCACCGCCAGGGGAGATACGCAGTATTTT. This encodes CASTARGDTQYF. The variable domain in full, completed from reference TRBV7-9 and TRBJ2-3, reads DTGVSQNPRHKITKRGQNVTFRCDPISEHNRLYWYRQTLGQGPEFLTYFQNEAQLEKSRLLSDRFSAERPKGSFSTLEIQRTEQGDSAMYLCASTARGDTQYFGPGTRLTVL.

The chain carries TRBV5-5 and TRBJ2-1; 8 bases align to TRBD1. This CDR3 contains 14 residues. J lost 9 bases, V lost 4 bases, and 9 bases had no gene match. Per the germline V gene, CDR1 is SGHKS and CDR2 is YYEKEE (reference sequence). In nucleotides, the CDR3 is TGTGCCAGCAGCCGATGGACAGGGACGGGTGAGCAGTTCTTC. Encoded protein: CASSRWTGTGEQFF.

This chain links TRBV4-2 with TRBJ1-2; TRBD1 matches at 10 bases. Germline-derived CDR1 and CDR2 are LGHNA and YNFKEQ. Trimming at V came to 0 bases and at J to 2 bases, leaving 3 bases not matched to a gene. The CDR3 is 16 amino acids. DNA for the CDR3: TGTGCCAGCAGCCAAGATCGGGGACAGGGGAACTATGGCTACACCTTC. This sequence encodes CASSQDRGQGNYGYTF.

This clonotype came up a few times. The CDR3 spells CASSQDWGPSTGPNQPQHF. The CDR3 DNA reads as TGTGCCAGCAGCCAAGACTGGGGACCTAGTACCGGTCCTAATCAGCCCCAGCATTTT. This chain links TRBV6-4 with TRBJ1-5; TRBD1 might be the D (5 bases). V lost 6 bases, J lost 4 bases, and 28 bases lay in between. The CDR3 sequence is 19 residues long. Germline V gives CDR1 MRHNA, CDR2 SNTAGT.

The chain has TRBV11-3 and TRBJ2-3, with no clear D. Deletions cut 1 base from V and 6 bases from J, with 14 bases between. The CDR3 sequence is 15 residues long. The germline CDR1 and CDR2 sequences are SGHNT and YENEEA. The CDR3 bases are TGTGCCAGCAGCTTAGGTGGCACGGACGGGGATACGCAGTATTTT. It encodes CASSLGGTDGDTQYF.

At least ten counts were recorded for this clonotype. The J gene is TRBJ2-2, the V gene TRBV4-2; D ambiguous. The CDR3 contains 15 residues. Germline V gene sequence: CDR1 LGHNA, CDR2 YNFKEQ. Trimming took 3 bases from V and 3 from J, leaving 11 bases between them. Here the CDR3 reads CASSHPGRHTGELFF. In nucleotides, the CDR3 is TGTGCCAGCAGCCATCCAGGTCGTCACACCGGGGAGCTGTTTTTT.

The chain employs TRBV5-1 and TRBJ2-3; 8 bases are a match to TRBD2. The CDR3 spans 17 residues. Germline CDR1 reads SGHRS; CDR2 reads YFSETQ. Losses at the gene ends were 4 bases for V and 5 bases for J; bases not matched to a gene: 15. The CDR3 DNA follows: TGCGCCAGCAGCCCTGGCCCCGCGGGGGGCCCCGGAGATACGCAGTATTTT. Its protein is CASSPGPAGGPGDTQYF.

This clonotype has at least ten counts. CDR3 nucleotides: TGTGCCAGCAGTTTCGGGGGGGTGTACAATGAGCAGTTCTTC. Amino acids: CASSFGGVYNEQFF. The rearrangement uses TRBV28 and TRBJ2-1, with 8 nucleotides matching TRBD2. Per germline, CDR1 MDHEN and CDR2 SYDVKM. With V trimmed by 3 bases and J by 4 bases, 2 bases remained unmatched. This CDR3 has 14 amino acids.

Many counts were recorded for this clonotype. The CDR3 loop is CASSLEGGSYEQYV. The CDR3, as DNA: TGCGCCAGCAGCTTGGAGGGGGGGTCCTACGAGCAGTACGTC. The chain has TRBV5-1 and TRBJ2-7, with D perhaps TRBD2 (7 bases). Trimming cost V 0 bases and J 1 base, with 8 bases left between them. CDR1 is SGHRS and CDR2 is YFSETQ in the germline V gene. This CDR3 spans 14 amino acids.

The CDR3 sequence is CSAREGQFNEQFF. In nucleotides, the CDR3 is TGCAGTGCTAGAGAGGGTCAGTTCAATGAGCAGTTCTTC. The chain links TRBV20-1 to TRBJ2-1, with D hard to call. From germline, CDR1 is DFQATT and CDR2 SNEGSKA (reference sequence). The CDR3 is made up of 13 amino acids. V was trimmed by 0 bases and J by 6 bases, leaving 9 bases between them.

The chain uses TRBV4-3 and TRBJ2-5; D possibly matches TRBD1 or TRBD2 (6 bases each). Deletions cut 1 base from V and 5 bases from J, with 17 bases between. The V gene's germline CDR1 is LGHNA and CDR2 YSLEER. The CDR3 consists of 16 residues. The CDR3 DNA follows: TGCGCCAGCAGCCAAGTCCCTGGGGGGCCCACGGAGACCCAGTACTTC. Protein sequence: CASSQVPGGPTETQYF.

V is TRBV5-1 and J is TRBJ2-7, with 7 nucleotides matching TRBD1. CDR1 is SGHRS, CDR2 YFSETQ, per germline. The CDR3 contains 15 residues. V was clipped by 4 bases and J by 3 bases; unmatched bases: 10. Here the CDR3 DNA reads TGCGCCAGCAGCCTGAAACGGGACAGTCTCTACGAGCAGTACTTC. It translates to CASSLKRDSLYEQYF.

This chain links TRBV29-1 with TRBJ2-4; D unresolved. The CDR3 is made up of 12 amino acids. Germline V gene lookup returns CDR1 SQVTM and CDR2 ANQGSEA. The V gene lost 0 bases and the J gene lost 11 bases, with 11 bases spanning the gap. Written as DNA, the CDR3 is TGCAGCGTTGAAGATTTCGGGCGGCTTCAGTACTTC. Amino acid sequence: CSVEDFGRLQYF.

This chain uses TRBV20-1 with TRBJ2-3; D gene unclear. The V end was cut by 3 bases, the J end by 5 bases, with 9 bases between. In germline, CDR1 is DFQATT, CDR2 SNEGSKA (reference sequence). The CDR3 sequence is 12 residues long. In DNA, the CDR3 is TGCAGTGCTAGTACGTCGGGAGATACGCAGTATTTT. It specifies CSASTSGDTQYF.

This chain links TRBV27 with TRBJ2-7, with a weak D call TRBD1 (5 bases). Trimming shortened V by 8 bases and J by 5 bases, and 22 bases separated the two germline ends. The CDR3 totals 15 residues. CDR1 is MNHEY and CDR2 is SMNVEV in the germline V gene (reference sequence). The CDR3 DNA follows: TGTGCCAGCCTTGGGGCCCCGAATAGGTTCGACGAGCAGTACGTC. This sequence encodes CASLGAPNRFDEQYV.